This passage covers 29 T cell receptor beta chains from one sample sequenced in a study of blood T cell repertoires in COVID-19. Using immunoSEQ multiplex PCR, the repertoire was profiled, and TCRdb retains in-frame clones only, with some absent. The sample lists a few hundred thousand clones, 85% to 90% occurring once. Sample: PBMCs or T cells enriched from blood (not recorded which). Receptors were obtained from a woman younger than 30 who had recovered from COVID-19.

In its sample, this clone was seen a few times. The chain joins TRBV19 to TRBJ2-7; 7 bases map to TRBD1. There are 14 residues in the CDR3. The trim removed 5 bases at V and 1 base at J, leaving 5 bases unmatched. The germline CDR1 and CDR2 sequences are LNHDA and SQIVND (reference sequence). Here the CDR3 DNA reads TGTGCCAGTAGTGACAGGGTCGATTCCTACGAGCAGTACTTC. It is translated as CASSDRVDSYEQYF.

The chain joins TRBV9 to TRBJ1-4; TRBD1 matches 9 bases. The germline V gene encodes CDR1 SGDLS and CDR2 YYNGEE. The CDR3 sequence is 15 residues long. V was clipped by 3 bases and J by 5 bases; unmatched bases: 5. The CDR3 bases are TGTGCCAGCAGCGCCGCCGGGACAGGGAATGAAAAACTGTTTTTT. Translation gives CASSAAGTGNEKLFF.

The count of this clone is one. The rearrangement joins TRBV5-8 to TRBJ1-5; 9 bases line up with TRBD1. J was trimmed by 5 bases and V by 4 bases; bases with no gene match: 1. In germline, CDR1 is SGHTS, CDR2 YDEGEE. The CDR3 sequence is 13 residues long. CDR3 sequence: CASSRDRDQPQHF. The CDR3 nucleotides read TGTGCCAGCAGCCGGGACAGGGATCAGCCCCAGCATTTT.

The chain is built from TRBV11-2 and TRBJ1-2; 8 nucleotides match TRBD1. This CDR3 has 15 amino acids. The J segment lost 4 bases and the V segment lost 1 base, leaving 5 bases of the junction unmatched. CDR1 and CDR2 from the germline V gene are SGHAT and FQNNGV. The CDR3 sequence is CASSLGQGAAYGYTF. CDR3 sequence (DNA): TGTGCCAGCAGCTTAGGGCAGGGGGCGGCCTATGGCTACACCTTC.

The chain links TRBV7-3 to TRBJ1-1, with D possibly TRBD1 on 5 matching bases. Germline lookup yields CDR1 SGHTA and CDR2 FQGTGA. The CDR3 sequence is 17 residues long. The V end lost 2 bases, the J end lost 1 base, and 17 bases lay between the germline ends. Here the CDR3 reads CASSLRHGGDGNTEAFF. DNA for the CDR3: TGTGCCAGCAGCTTACGTCATGGAGGGGATGGGAACACTGAAGCTTTCTTT.

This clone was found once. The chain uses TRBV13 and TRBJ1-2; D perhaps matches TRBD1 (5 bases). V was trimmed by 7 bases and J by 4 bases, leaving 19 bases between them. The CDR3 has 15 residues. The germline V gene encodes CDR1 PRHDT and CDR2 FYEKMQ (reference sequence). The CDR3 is CASTLPGGVGYGYTF. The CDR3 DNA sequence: TGTGCCAGCACCCTGCCGGGAGGGGTGGGCTATGGCTACACCTTC.

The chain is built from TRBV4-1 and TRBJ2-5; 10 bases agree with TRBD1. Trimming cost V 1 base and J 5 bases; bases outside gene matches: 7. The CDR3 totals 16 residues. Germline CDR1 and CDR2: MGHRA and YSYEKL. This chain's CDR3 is CASSQARDRGGETQYF. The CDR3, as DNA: TGCGCCAGCAGCCAAGCCCGGGACAGGGGAGGGGAGACCCAGTACTTC.

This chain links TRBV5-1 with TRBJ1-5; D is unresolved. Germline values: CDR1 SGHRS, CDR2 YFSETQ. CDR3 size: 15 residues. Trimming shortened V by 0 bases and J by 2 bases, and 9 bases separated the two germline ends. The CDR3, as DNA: TGCGCCAGCAGCTTGGACGGGAAGGGCAATCAGCCCCAGCATTTT. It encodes CASSLDGKGNQPQHF. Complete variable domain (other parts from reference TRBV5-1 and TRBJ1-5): KAGVTQTPRYLIKTRGQQVTLSCSPISGHRSVSWYQQTPGQGLQFLFEYFSETQRNKGNFPGRFSGRQFSNSRSEMNVSTLELGDSALYLCASSLDGKGNQPQHFGDGTRLSIL.

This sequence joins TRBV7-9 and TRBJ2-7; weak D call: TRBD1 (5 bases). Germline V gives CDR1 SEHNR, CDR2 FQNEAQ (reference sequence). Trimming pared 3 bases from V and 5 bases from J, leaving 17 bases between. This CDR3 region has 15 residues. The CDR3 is CASSLGQAGWNEQYF. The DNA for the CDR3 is TGTGCCAGCAGCTTGGGTCAGGCAGGGTGGAACGAGCAGTACTTC.

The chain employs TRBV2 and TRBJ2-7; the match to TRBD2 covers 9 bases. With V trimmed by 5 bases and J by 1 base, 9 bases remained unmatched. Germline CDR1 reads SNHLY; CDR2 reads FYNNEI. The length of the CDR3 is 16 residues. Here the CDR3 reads CASSRASGEDSYEQYF. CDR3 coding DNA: TGTGCCAGCAGTAGGGCTAGCGGGGAGGATTCCTACGAGCAGTACTTC.

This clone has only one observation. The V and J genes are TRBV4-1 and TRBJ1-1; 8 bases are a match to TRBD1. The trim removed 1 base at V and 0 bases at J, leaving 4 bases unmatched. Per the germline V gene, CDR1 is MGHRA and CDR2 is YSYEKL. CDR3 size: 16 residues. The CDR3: CASSQGQGSMNTEAFF. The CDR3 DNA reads TGCGCCAGCAGCCAAGGACAGGGGAGCATGAACACTGAAGCTTTCTTT.

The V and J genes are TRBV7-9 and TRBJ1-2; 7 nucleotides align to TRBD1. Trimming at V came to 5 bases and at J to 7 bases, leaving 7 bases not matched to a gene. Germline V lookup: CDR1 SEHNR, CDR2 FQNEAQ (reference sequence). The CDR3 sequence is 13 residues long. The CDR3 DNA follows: TGTGCCAGCAGCCCCCCGACAGGGACTGGCTACACCTTC. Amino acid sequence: CASSPPTGTGYTF.

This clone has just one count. DNA of the CDR3: TGTGCCAGCAGTGAAACCCCCGAGGGCAGAGCTTTCTTT. Its protein is CASSETPEGRAFF. The rearrangement joins TRBV6-1 to TRBJ1-1; unclear D gene. This CDR3 spans 13 amino acids. Germline V gene data show CDR1 as MNHNS and CDR2 as SASEGT. V was trimmed by 2 bases and J by 10 bases, leaving 14 bases between them.

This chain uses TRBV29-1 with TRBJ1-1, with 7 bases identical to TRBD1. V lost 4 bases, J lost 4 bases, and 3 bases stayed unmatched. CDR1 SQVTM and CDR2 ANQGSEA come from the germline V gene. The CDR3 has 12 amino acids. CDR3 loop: CSVGSGGTEAFF. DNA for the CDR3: TGCAGCGTTGGGTCAGGGGGCACTGAAGCTTTCTTT.

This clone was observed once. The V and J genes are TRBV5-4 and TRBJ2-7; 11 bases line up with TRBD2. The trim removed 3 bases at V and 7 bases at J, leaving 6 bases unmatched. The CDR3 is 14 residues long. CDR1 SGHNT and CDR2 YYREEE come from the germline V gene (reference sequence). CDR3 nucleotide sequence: TGTGCCAGCAGCTCGGGACTAGCGGAGGGGGAGCAGTACTTC. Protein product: CASSSGLAEGEQYF.

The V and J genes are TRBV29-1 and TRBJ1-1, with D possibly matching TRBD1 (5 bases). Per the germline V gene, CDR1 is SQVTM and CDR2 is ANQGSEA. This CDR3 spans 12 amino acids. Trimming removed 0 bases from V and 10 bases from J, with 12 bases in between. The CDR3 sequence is CSVEDGGTGAFF. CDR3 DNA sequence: TGCAGCGTTGAAGATGGGGGGACGGGAGCTTTCTTT. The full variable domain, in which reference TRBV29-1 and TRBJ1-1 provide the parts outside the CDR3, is SAVISQKPSRDICQRGTSLTIQCQVDSQVTMMFWYRQQPGQSLTLIATANQGSEATYESGFVIDKFPISRPNLTFSTLTVSNMSPEDSSIYLCSVEDGGTGAFFGQGTRLTVV.

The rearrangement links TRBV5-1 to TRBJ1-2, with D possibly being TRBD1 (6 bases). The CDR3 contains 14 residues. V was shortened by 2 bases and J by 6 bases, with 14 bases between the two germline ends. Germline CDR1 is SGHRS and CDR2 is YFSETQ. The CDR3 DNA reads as TGCGCCAGCAGCTTATTAACAGGGTCAAATGGCTACACCTTC. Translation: CASSLLTGSNGYTF.

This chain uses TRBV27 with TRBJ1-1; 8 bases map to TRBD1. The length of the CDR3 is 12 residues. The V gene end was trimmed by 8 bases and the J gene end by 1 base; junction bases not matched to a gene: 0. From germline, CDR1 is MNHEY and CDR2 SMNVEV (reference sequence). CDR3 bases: TGTGCCAGCGGACAGGGGAACACTGAAGCTTTCTTT. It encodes CASGQGNTEAFF.

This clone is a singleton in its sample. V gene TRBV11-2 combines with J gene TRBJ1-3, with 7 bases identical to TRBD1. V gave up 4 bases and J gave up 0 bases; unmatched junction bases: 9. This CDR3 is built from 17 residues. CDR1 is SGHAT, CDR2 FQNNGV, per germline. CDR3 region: CASSSLKGQASGNTIYF. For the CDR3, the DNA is TGTGCCAGCAGCTCCCTTAAAGGACAGGCCTCTGGAAACACCATATATTTT. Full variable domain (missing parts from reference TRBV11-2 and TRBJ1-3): EAGVAQSPRYKIIEKRQSVAFWCNPISGHATLYWYQQILGQGPKLLIQFQNNGVVDDSQLPKDRFSAERLKGVDSTLKIQPAKLEDSAVYLCASSSLKGQASGNTIYFGEGSWLTVV.

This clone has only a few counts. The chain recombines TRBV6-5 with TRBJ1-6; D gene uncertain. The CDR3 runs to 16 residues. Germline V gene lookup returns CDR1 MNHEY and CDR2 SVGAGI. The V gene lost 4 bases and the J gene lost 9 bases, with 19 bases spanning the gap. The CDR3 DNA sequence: TGTGCCAGCAGTTTCGGGCCCCCGGGAGGTAGTTCACCCCTCCACTTT. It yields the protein CASSFGPPGGSSPLHF.

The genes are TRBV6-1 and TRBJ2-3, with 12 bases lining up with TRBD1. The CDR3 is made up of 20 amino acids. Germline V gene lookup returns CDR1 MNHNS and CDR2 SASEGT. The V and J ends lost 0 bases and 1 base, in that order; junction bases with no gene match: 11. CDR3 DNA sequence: TGTGCCAGCAGTGAAGCAGGGGGACAGGGGGCGGTAGTGGGCACAGATACGCAGTATTTT. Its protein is CASSEAGGQGAVVGTDTQYF.

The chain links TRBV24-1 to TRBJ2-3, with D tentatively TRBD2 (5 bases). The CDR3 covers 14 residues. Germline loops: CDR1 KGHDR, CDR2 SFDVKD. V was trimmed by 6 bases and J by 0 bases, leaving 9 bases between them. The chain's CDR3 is CATSWTGSTDTQYF. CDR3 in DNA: TGTGCCACCAGTTGGACTGGGAGCACAGATACGCAGTATTTT.

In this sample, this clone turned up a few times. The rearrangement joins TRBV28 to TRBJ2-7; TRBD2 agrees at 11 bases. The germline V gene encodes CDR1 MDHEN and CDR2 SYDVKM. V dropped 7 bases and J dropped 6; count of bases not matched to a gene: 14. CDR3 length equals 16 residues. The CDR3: CASTSSGTSGTAEQYF. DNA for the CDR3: TGTGCCAGCACTTCCTCCGGGACTAGCGGTACCGCCGAGCAGTACTTC.

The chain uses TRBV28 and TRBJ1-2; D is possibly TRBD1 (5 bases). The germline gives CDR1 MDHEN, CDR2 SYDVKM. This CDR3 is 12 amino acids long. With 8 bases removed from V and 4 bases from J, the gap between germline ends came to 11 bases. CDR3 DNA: TGTGCCAGCTCCAGGGCGGCCTATGGCTACACCTTC. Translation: CASSRAAYGYTF.

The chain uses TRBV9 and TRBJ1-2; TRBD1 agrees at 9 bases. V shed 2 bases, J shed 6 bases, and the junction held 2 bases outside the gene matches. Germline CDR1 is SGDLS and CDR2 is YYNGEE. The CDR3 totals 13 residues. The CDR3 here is CASSVWDRDGYTF. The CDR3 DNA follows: TGTGCCAGCAGCGTGTGGGACAGGGATGGCTACACCTTC.

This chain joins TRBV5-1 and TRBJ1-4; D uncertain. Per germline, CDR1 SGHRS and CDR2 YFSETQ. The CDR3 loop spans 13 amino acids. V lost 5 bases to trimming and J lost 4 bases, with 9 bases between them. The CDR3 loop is CASSWQFNEKLFF. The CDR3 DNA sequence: TGCGCCAGCAGTTGGCAATTTAATGAAAAACTGTTTTTT. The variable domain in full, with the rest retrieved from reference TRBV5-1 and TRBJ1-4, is KAGVTQTPRYLIKTRGQQVTLSCSPISGHRSVSWYQQTPGQGLQFLFEYFSETQRNKGNFPGRFSGRQFSNSRSEMNVSTLELGDSALYLCASSWQFNEKLFFGSGTQLSVL.

The CDR3 loop reads CASNGLAGAGELFF. In nucleotides, the CDR3 is TGTGCCAGTAACGGCCTAGCGGGGGCCGGGGAGCTGTTTTTT. This chain uses TRBV19 with TRBJ2-2, with TRBD2 matching 10 bases. V lost 7 bases, J lost 6 bases, and 5 bases stayed unmatched. This CDR3 comprises 14 residues. Germline CDR1 LNHDA, CDR2 SQIVND (reference sequence).

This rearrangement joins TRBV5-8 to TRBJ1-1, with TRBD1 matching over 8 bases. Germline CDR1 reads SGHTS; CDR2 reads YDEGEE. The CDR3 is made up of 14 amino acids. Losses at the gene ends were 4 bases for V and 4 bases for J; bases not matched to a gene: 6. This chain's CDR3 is CASSGLTGVTEAFF. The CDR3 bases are TGTGCCAGCAGCGGTCTGACAGGGGTCACTGAAGCTTTCTTT.

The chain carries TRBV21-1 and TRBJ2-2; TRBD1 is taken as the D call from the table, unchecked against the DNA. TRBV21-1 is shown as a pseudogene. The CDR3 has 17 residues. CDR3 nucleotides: TGTGCCAGCAGCCGCATGTCCGGGACAGGTAACACCGGGGAGCTGTTTTTT. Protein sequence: CASSRMSGTGNTGELFF.